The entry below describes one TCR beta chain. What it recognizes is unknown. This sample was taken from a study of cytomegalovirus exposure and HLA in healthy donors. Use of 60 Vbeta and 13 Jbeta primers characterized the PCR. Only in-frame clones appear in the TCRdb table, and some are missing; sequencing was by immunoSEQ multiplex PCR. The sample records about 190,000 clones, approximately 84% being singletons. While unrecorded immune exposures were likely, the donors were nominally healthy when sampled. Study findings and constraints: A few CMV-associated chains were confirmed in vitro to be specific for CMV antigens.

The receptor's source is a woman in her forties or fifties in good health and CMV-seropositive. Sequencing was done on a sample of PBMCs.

The CDR3 bases are TGTGCCAGCTCATACTTGAGGGGAGGAGAGACCCAGTACTTC. It codes for CASSYLRGGETQYF. The chain is built from TRBV6-6 and TRBJ2-5; a possible D gene is TRBD2 (6 bases). This CDR3 comprises 14 residues. Trimming pared 8 bases from V and 4 bases from J, leaving 17 bases between. Germline V gene data show CDR1 as MNHNY and CDR2 as SVGAGI (reference sequence).